The 5 T cell receptor beta chains given below trace back to one sample, sequenced in a study of Graves' ophthalmopathy and Graves' hyperthyroidism. Amplification of TCR beta CDR3 regions used RNA transcripts. First-round RT-PCR used HTBI primers; second-round multiplex PCR followed. MiXCR, applied by TCRdb to the multiplex PCR reads, yields one record per CDR3 protein. This repertoire shows some 400,000 distinct CDR3 sequences, 15% to 20% found once; its top ten account for 1.5% to 2%. Material for sequencing was peripheral blood. The source of these receptors is a woman aged 18-29 years with Graves' ophthalmopathy.

This clonotype was counted at least ten times. One junction end does not reproduce the germline sequence, and a read error may be involved. The chain employs TRBV6-1 and TRBJ2-7; TRBD1 aligns across 7 bases. This CDR3 contains 12 residues. CDR1 is MNHNS and CDR2 is SASEGT in the germline V gene. DNA for the CDR3: TGTGCCAGCAGTGTCCCGGGACAGCCCACGGACTTC. Protein sequence: CASSVPGQPTDF.

This clonotype occurred many times. V usage is TRBV5-5 and J usage is TRBJ1-1, with 7 positions matching TRBD1. Germline V gives CDR1 SGHKS, CDR2 YYEKEE (reference sequence). The CDR3 is made up of 14 amino acids. V was pared by 3 bases and J by 1 base, with 3 bases of the junction left unmatched. This CDR3 is CASSYGQENTEAFF. The CDR3 nucleotides are TGTGCCAGCAGCTATGGACAGGAGAACACTGAAGCTTTCTTT. The variable domain in full, with the rest retrieved from reference TRBV5-5 and TRBJ1-1, is DAGVTQSPTHLIKTRGQQVTLRCSPISGHKSVSWYQQVLGQGPQFIFQYYEKEERGRGNFPDRFSARQFPNYSSELNVNALLLGDSALYLCASSYGQENTEAFFGQGTRLTVV.

Many counts were recorded for this clonotype. The rearrangement links TRBV28 to TRBJ2-5; D is uncertain. The CDR3 consists of 16 residues. Germline CDR1 is MDHEN and CDR2 is SYDVKM. V lost 1 base and J lost 4, with 16 bases in between. The DNA of the CDR3 is TGTGCCAGCAGTTTATACCCAGGAGCCTCCTTAGAGACCCAGTACTTC. Translated: CASSLYPGASLETQYF.

This clonotype was seen at least ten times. The chain couples TRBV7-2 to TRBJ1-2; D possibly corresponds to TRBD1 (6 bases). The CDR3 loop spans 14 amino acids. V gave up 5 bases and J gave up 2 bases, with 12 bases separating them. CDR1 and CDR2 from the germline V gene are SGHTA and FQGNSA. CDR3 region: CASSDIGQNYGYTF. The DNA for the CDR3 is TGTGCCAGCAGCGATATCGGACAGAACTATGGCTACACCTTC.

This clonotype was detected ten times or more. This chain links TRBV28 with TRBJ1-1; D remains ambiguous. V was clipped by 6 bases and J by 0 bases, with 14 bases between them. The length of the CDR3 is 15 residues. The germline gives CDR1 MDHEN, CDR2 SYDVKM. The chain's CDR3 is CASSLGSLLNTEAFF. For the CDR3, the DNA is TGTGCCAGCAGCTTAGGCTCCTTACTGAACACTGAAGCTTTCTTT.